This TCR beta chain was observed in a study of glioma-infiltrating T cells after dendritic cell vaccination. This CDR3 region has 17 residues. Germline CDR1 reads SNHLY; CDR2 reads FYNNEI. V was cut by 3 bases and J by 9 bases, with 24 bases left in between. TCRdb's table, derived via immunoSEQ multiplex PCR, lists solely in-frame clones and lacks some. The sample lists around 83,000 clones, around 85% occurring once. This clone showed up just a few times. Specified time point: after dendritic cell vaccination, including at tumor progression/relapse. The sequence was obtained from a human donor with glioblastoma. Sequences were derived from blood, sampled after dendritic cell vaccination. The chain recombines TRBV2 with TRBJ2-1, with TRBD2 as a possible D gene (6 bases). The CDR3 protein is CASSDDQTKGGRGEQFF. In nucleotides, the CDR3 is TGTGCCAGCAGTGATGACCAAACCAAGGGCGGGCGGGGTGAGCAGTTCTTC.